Following are 29 T cell receptor beta chains from one sample sequenced in a study of cytomegalovirus exposure and HLA in healthy donors. TCRdb's table, derived via immunoSEQ multiplex PCR, lists solely in-frame clones and lacks some. The sample yields about 130,000 clones, 89% seen once. The sequencing input was PBMCs. Receptors were obtained from a woman in her late teens or twenties in good health and CMV-seropositive.

The gene calls are TRBV13 and TRBJ1-2; 9 positions agree with TRBD1. CDR3 length: 15 amino acids. After removal of 2 bases from V and 4 bases from J, the junction contained 5 bases not matched to a gene. Germline values: CDR1 PRHDT, CDR2 FYEKMQ (reference sequence). CDR3 bases: TGTGCCAGCAGCTTAACCGGGACAGGGTTCTATGGCTACACCTTC. This encodes CASSLTGTGFYGYTF.

This chain's CDR3 is CASSDGGGGTDTQYF. The CDR3 nucleotides read TGTGCCAGCAGTGACGGAGGAGGGGGCACAGATACGCAGTATTTT. The chain combines TRBV6-4 with TRBJ2-3; D possibly corresponds to TRBD2 (6 bases). In germline, CDR1 is MRHNA, CDR2 SNTAGT. V was clipped by 2 bases and J by 1 base, with 10 bases between them. The CDR3 is 15 residues long.

The gene calls are TRBV7-8 and TRBJ2-7; 9 bases are shared with TRBD1. Per germline, CDR1 SGHVS and CDR2 FQNEAQ. V lost 3 bases, J lost 3 bases, and 9 bases stayed unmatched. The CDR3 is 16 amino acids. The CDR3 reads CASSLSPGTGFYEQYF. DNA of the CDR3: TGTGCCAGCAGCTTGTCCCCCGGGACAGGGTTCTACGAGCAGTACTTC.

This chain joins TRBV9 and TRBJ1-1, with TRBD1 matching over 9 bases. J was trimmed by 8 bases and V by 3 bases; bases with no gene match: 8. Germline V gene sequence: CDR1 SGDLS, CDR2 YYNGEE. The length of the CDR3 is 14 residues. CDR3 residues: CASSGGTGNSEAFF. In DNA, the CDR3 is TGTGCCAGCAGCGGCGGGACAGGGAATTCCGAAGCTTTCTTT.

The V call is TRBV7-9, the J call TRBJ1-2; D is undetermined. This CDR3 is built from 12 residues. The germline V gene has CDR1 SEHNR and CDR2 FQNEAQ (reference sequence). The ends were cut back, 8 bases at V and 2 bases at J, with 9 bases in the middle. DNA for the CDR3: TGTGCCAGCCTCAGAGGGAACTATGGCTACACCTTC. Translation gives CASLRGNYGYTF.

The chain joins TRBV4-2 to TRBJ1-5; 8 bases agree with TRBD1. The CDR3 totals 16 residues. Germline CDR1 and CDR2: LGHNA and YNFKEQ. Losses at the gene ends were 2 bases for V and 7 bases for J; bases not matched to a gene: 10. The CDR3: CASSQSAGQVQQPQHF. CDR3 DNA: TGTGCCAGCAGCCAAAGCGCGGGACAGGTTCAACAGCCCCAGCATTTT.

V gene TRBV6-1 combines with J gene TRBJ2-7; D is possibly TRBD1 (6 bases). Germline loops: CDR1 MNHNS, CDR2 SASEGT. The CDR3 has 14 residues. Between the trimmed V and J ends, which lost 7 bases and 7 bases, there was a span of 20 bases. This chain's CDR3 is CASTSGALGGEQYF. DNA of the CDR3: TGTGCCAGCACCTCCGGGGCCTTAGGGGGTGAGCAGTACTTC.

The V call is TRBV27, the J call TRBJ1-5, with TRBD1 matching 8 bases. The CDR3 sequence is 13 residues long. The V gene's germline CDR1 is MNHEY and CDR2 SMNVEV (reference sequence). Trimming removed 6 bases from V and 5 bases from J; junction bases left unmatched: 3. The chain's CDR3 is CASRGQVYQPQHF. The CDR3 DNA sequence: TGTGCCAGCAGGGGACAGGTTTATCAGCCCCAGCATTTT.

The chain recombines TRBV7-8 with TRBJ2-4; weak D call: TRBD1 (6 bases). The CDR3 sequence is 15 residues long. Trimming cost V 5 bases and J 7 bases, with 18 bases left between them. In germline, CDR1 is SGHVS, CDR2 FQNEAQ. The CDR3 here is CASSREPTGFNIQYF. The CDR3 nucleotides read TGTGCCAGCAGCAGGGAACCCACAGGGTTCAACATTCAGTACTTC. Full variable domain (outside the CDR3, taken from reference TRBV7-8 and TRBJ2-4): GAGVSQSPRYKVAKRGQDVALRCDPISGHVSLFWYQQALGQGPEFLTYFQNEAQLDKSGLPSDRFFAERPEGSVSTLKIQRTQQEDSAVYLCASSREPTGFNIQYFGAGTRLSVL.

This clone was seen once. The V gene is TRBV11-2, the J gene TRBJ2-1; 8 positions agree with TRBD2. Germline values: CDR1 SGHAT, CDR2 FQNNGV. The CDR3 covers 19 residues. V lost 3 bases to trimming and J lost 6 bases; unmatched junction nucleotides: 19. The CDR3: CASSFALSEAAGVRNEQFF. For the CDR3, the DNA is TGTGCCAGCAGCTTCGCCCTTAGTGAGGCAGCGGGGGTCCGCAATGAGCAGTTCTTC. The full variable domain, in which reference TRBV11-2 and TRBJ2-1 provide the parts outside the CDR3, is EAGVAQSPRYKIIEKRQSVAFWCNPISGHATLYWYQQILGQGPKLLIQFQNNGVVDDSQLPKDRFSAERLKGVDSTLKIQPAKLEDSAVYLCASSFALSEAAGVRNEQFFGPGTRLTVL.

This clone was recorded a few times. The chain couples TRBV4-1 to TRBJ2-5; D is possibly TRBD2 (5 bases). Trimming left V 6 bases short and J 2 bases short, with 13 bases between. This CDR3 spans 14 amino acids. Germline values: CDR1 MGHRA, CDR2 YSYEKL. CDR3 sequence reads: CASREWETQETQYF. The CDR3 DNA reads as TGCGCCAGCAGGGAATGGGAGACACAAGAGACCCAGTACTTC.

The gene calls are TRBV11-1 and TRBJ2-7, with 7 bases matching TRBD1. The CDR3 is made up of 15 amino acids. Germline V gene sequence: CDR1 SGHAT, CDR2 FQDESV (reference sequence). V shed 4 bases and J 5 bases; nucleotides not matched to a gene: 11. The CDR3 region has the DNA TGTGCCAGCAGCTCCCCCACAGCAGGGGGTAACGAGCAGTACTTC. Its protein is CASSSPTAGGNEQYF.

J is TRBJ2-7 and V is TRBV5-6, with 7 bases identical to TRBD1. Germline loops: CDR1 SGHDT, CDR2 YYEEEE. The CDR3 runs to 13 residues. The trim removed 3 bases at V and 7 bases at J, leaving 7 bases unmatched. The CDR3 spells CASSWTGSMEQYF. CDR3 DNA: TGTGCCAGCAGCTGGACAGGCTCGATGGAGCAGTACTTC.

The rearrangement joins TRBV7-9 to TRBJ2-2; D unresolved. The V end lost 10 bases, the J end lost 0 bases, and 12 bases lay between the germline ends. The germline CDR1 and CDR2 sequences are SEHNR and FQNEAQ (reference sequence). The CDR3 sequence is 14 residues long. CDR3 nucleotide sequence: TGTGCCACCCCCGACGGAGCGAACACCGGGGAGCTGTTTTTT. Protein: CATPDGANTGELFF.

This chain connects TRBV18 to TRBJ2-7, with 8 bases fitting TRBD1. With V trimmed by 4 bases and J by 5 bases, 7 bases remained unmatched. Germline assignment: CDR1 KGHSH and CDR2 LQKENI. The CDR3 loop spans 14 amino acids. CDR3 in DNA: TGTGCCAGCTCACTGAGGGACAGGAGCCACGAGCAGTACTTC. Encoded protein: CASSLRDRSHEQYF.

This sequence joins TRBV30 and TRBJ2-7; weak D call: TRBD1 (6 bases). The length of the CDR3 is 12 residues. The germline V and J ends were trimmed by 5 bases and 0 bases, with 8 bases remaining between them. Germline CDR1 is GTSNPN and CDR2 is SVGIG (reference sequence). The CDR3, as DNA: TGTGCCTGGTCGGACAGCTCCTACGAGCAGTACTTC. Translated: CAWSDSSYEQYF.

The chain combines TRBV9 with TRBJ2-2; 8 bases agree with TRBD2. Per the germline V gene, CDR1 is SGDLS and CDR2 is YYNGEE. This CDR3 has 14 amino acids. With 2 bases clipped from V and 3 bases from J, the junction kept 0 bases outside the gene matches. The CDR3 region is CASSVRGDTGELFF. The CDR3 DNA reads as TGTGCCAGCAGCGTGCGGGGGGACACCGGGGAGCTGTTTTTT.

CDR3 sequence: CASSSRPDPQGEQFF. Written as DNA, the CDR3 is TGTGCCAGCAGCTCTCGACCGGACCCACAGGGTGAGCAGTTCTTC. This chain joins TRBV11-3 and TRBJ2-1; TRBD1 might be the D (6 bases). The germline gives CDR1 SGHNT, CDR2 YENEEA. The CDR3 is 15 residues long. V was cut by 4 bases and J by 9 bases, with 19 bases left in between.

The V gene is TRBV18, the J gene TRBJ1-1; tentatively, D is TRBD1 (5 bases). V was trimmed by 6 bases and J by 0 bases, leaving 11 bases between them. This CDR3 is 14 amino acids long. Germline CDR1 KGHSH, CDR2 LQKENI. The CDR3: CASSLATVNTEAFF. The DNA of the CDR3 is TGTGCCAGCTCCCTCGCGACAGTGAACACTGAAGCTTTCTTT.

The chain joins TRBV27 to TRBJ2-1; TRBD1 is a possible D gene (6 bases). Germline-derived CDR1 and CDR2 are MNHEY and SMNVEV (reference sequence). Trimming took off 6 bases at V and 5 bases at J, with 20 bases between the two ends. The length of the CDR3 is 16 residues. CDR3 loop: CASSRMSPGTHNEQFF. The CDR3 DNA reads TGTGCCAGCAGCCGAATGTCCCCCGGGACACACAATGAGCAGTTCTTC.

The rearrangement joins TRBV6-5 to TRBJ1-2; possible D gene TRBD1, 5 bases. The CDR3 extends over 14 amino acids. Trimming left V 2 bases short and J 8 bases short, with 15 bases between. CDR1 and CDR2 from the germline V gene are MNHEY and SVGAGI. CDR3 amino acids: CASSYETAIGGYTF. In DNA form, the CDR3 reads TGTGCCAGCAGTTACGAGACAGCGATCGGGGGCTACACCTTC.

This clone has only a few counts. V and J are TRBV19 and TRBJ1-6; 9 bases map to TRBD1. The CDR3 is made up of 15 amino acids. V shed 6 bases and J 8 bases; nucleotides not matched to a gene: 8. Germline V gives CDR1 LNHDA, CDR2 SQIVND (reference sequence). As DNA, the CDR3 is TGTGCCAGTAGCTCCCGGGACAGGGCTGATTCACCCCTCCACTTT. Protein sequence: CASSSRDRADSPLHF.

The J gene is TRBJ1-5, the V gene TRBV28, with 8 positions matching TRBD1. This CDR3 region has 14 residues. Trimming removed 4 bases from V and 6 bases from J; junction bases left unmatched: 5. Germline V gene data show CDR1 as MDHEN and CDR2 as SYDVKM. The DNA for the CDR3 is TGTGCCAGCAGTTCCGGACAGGGTGGTCAGCCCCAGCATTTT. Translated, it gives CASSSGQGGQPQHF.

The rearrangement links TRBV2 to TRBJ1-1; TRBD1 matches at 7 bases. Trimming took 6 bases from V and 1 from J; bases not matched to a gene: 5. This CDR3 comprises 14 residues. Germline CDR1 SNHLY, CDR2 FYNNEI. The CDR3 nucleotides are TGTGCCAGCAGGGTACAGGGGCCGAACACTGAAGCTTTCTTT. As protein: CASRVQGPNTEAFF.

J is TRBJ1-1 and V is TRBV15; 7 bases are shared with TRBD1. V lost 3 bases to trimming and J lost 0 bases; unmatched junction nucleotides: 4. CDR1 is LNHNV, CDR2 YYDKDF, per germline (reference sequence). This CDR3 contains 15 residues. CDR3 bases: TGTGCCACCAGCAGGGGACAGCTATTGAACACTGAAGCTTTCTTT. Translated, it gives CATSRGQLLNTEAFF.

This clone was detected only a few times. This chain joins TRBV14 and TRBJ2-2; the match to TRBD1 covers 7 bases. The CDR3 is 14 amino acids. CDR1 is SGHDN and CDR2 is FVKESK in the germline V gene. V lost 4 bases to trimming and J lost 4 bases; unmatched junction nucleotides: 3. The CDR3: CASSPGTVTGELFF. In nucleotides, the CDR3 is TGTGCCAGCAGCCCCGGGACAGTCACCGGGGAGCTGTTTTTT.

J is TRBJ1-6 and V is TRBV4-2; TRBD1 might be the D (6 bases). Trimming left V 3 bases short and J 7 bases short, with 13 bases between. CDR3 length equals 15 residues. From germline, CDR1 is LGHNA and CDR2 YNFKEQ. The CDR3 coding sequence is TGTGCCAGCAGCCATGTACAGGGAACAAATTCACCCCTCCACTTT. Translation: CASSHVQGTNSPLHF.

This chain links TRBV7-3 with TRBJ1-6; TRBD1 matches 7 bases. V shed 0 bases, J shed 7 bases, and the junction held 3 bases outside the gene matches. The CDR3 runs to 15 residues. Germline V lookup: CDR1 SGHTA, CDR2 FQGTGA. The CDR3 loop is CASSLTGQQNSPLHF. DNA of the CDR3: TGTGCCAGCAGCTTAACGGGACAGCAAAATTCACCCCTCCACTTT. The whole variable domain, filled in from reference TRBV7-3 and TRBJ1-6, reads GAGVSQTPSNKVTEKGKYVELRCDPISGHTALYWYRQSLGQGPEFLIYFQGTGAADDSGLPNDRFFAVRPEGSVSTLKIQRTERGDSAVYLCASSLTGQQNSPLHFGNGTRLTVT.

The chain employs TRBV7-7 and TRBJ2-5, with 14 bases that match TRBD2. CDR1 and CDR2 from the germline V gene are SSHAT and FNYEAQ (reference sequence). V shed 1 base, J shed 2 bases, and the junction held 0 bases outside the gene matches. The CDR3 loop spans 16 amino acids. For the CDR3, the DNA is TGTGCCAGCAGCTTAGGACTAGCGGGGGGGCAAGAGACCCAGTACTTC. Translated, it gives CASSLGLAGGQETQYF.